These 18 T cell receptor beta chains came from one sample sequenced in a study of Graves' ophthalmopathy and Graves' hyperthyroidism. The TCR beta CDR3 regions underwent amplification from RNA transcripts. HTBI-primed first-round RT-PCR preceded second-round multiplex PCR. TCRdb passed the multiplex PCR reads through MiXCR, listing each CDR3 protein once. Here the sample spans tens of thousands of distinct CDR3 sequences, 48% being singletons. The specimen sequenced was peripheral blood. The source of these receptors is an adult woman with stable Graves' hyperthyroidism.

This clonotype was seen only a few times. This chain connects TRBV2 to TRBJ2-1, with a possible D match to TRBD2 (5 bases). V lost 4 bases, J lost 8 bases, and 15 bases lay in between. Looked up from germline, CDR1 is SNHLY and CDR2 is FYNNEI. CDR3 length: 14 residues. In DNA, the CDR3 is TGTGCCAGCAGTGGGCTAGCTGGGAAAGATGAGCAGTTCTTC. Translating it yields CASSGLAGKDEQFF.

This clonotype rates as medium-sized. The V gene is TRBV7-9, the J gene TRBJ1-6, with 7 bases that match TRBD1. Per germline, CDR1 SEHNR and CDR2 FQNEAQ (reference sequence). V dropped 5 bases and J dropped 6; count of bases not matched to a gene: 10. The CDR3 has 16 residues. The CDR3 reads CASSPGGGTRNSPLHF. CDR3 nucleotide sequence: TGTGCCAGCAGCCCAGGGGGAGGGACGCGTAATTCACCCCTCCACTTT.

The CDR3 nucleotides read TGTGCCAGCAGTCAACAAGCGGGAGTGGGCAGTGAGCAGTTCTTC. The encoded protein is CASSQQAGVGSEQFF. The chain combines TRBV12-3 or TRBV12-4 with TRBJ2-1; TRBD2 agrees at 8 bases. The CDR3 has 15 residues. With 5 bases clipped from V and 9 bases from J, the junction kept 12 bases outside the gene matches.

The genes are TRBV20-1 and TRBJ1-4; perhaps TRBD1 as D (6 bases). The CDR3 runs 15 residues. Germline V gene lookup returns CDR1 DFQATT and CDR2 SNEGSKA (reference sequence). Trimming left V 3 bases short and J 8 bases short, with 19 bases between. CDR3: CSARSYGGQWEKLFF. The CDR3, as DNA: TGCAGTGCTAGGTCTTACGGGGGGCAATGGGAAAAACTGTTTTTT.

In its sample, this clonotype was seen many times. V and J are TRBV6-1 and TRBJ1-1; no clear D gene. The CDR3 is 11 residues long. From germline, CDR1 is MNHNS and CDR2 SASEGT. V was cut by 8 bases and J by 1 base, with 5 bases left in between. The CDR3 region has the DNA TGTGCCAGCCGGGCGAACACTGAAGCTTTCTTT. It is translated as CASRANTEAFF.

This sequence joins TRBV7-9 and TRBJ2-7, with TRBD1 matching 10 bases. The CDR3 runs 15 residues. The germline gives CDR1 SEHNR, CDR2 FQNEAQ (reference sequence). J lost 3 bases, V lost 5 bases, and 7 bases had no gene match. DNA for the CDR3: TGTGCCAGCAGCCGTTCGGACAGGGGGGACTACGAGCAGTACTTC. Amino acids: CASSRSDRGDYEQYF.

J is TRBJ1-1 and V is TRBV13, with 11 bases aligning to TRBD1. The trim removed 7 bases at V and 0 bases at J, leaving 7 bases unmatched. The CDR3 consists of 16 residues. Germline values: CDR1 PRHDT, CDR2 FYEKMQ (reference sequence). Written as DNA, the CDR3 is TGTGCCAGCACCAGAGGACAGGGGGCGATGAACACTGAAGCTTTCTTT. Translation: CASTRGQGAMNTEAFF. Full variable domain (missing parts from reference TRBV13 and TRBJ1-1): AAGVIQSPRHLIKEKRETATLKCYPIPRHDTVYWYQQGPGQDPQFLISFYEKMQSDKGSIPDRFSAQQFSDYHSELNMSSLELGDSALYFCASTRGQGAMNTEAFFGQGTRLTVV.

The gene calls are TRBV28 and TRBJ1-2; a possible D gene is TRBD1 (6 bases). The CDR3 has 12 residues. The V gene's germline CDR1 is MDHEN and CDR2 SYDVKM. Trimming left V 8 bases short and J 4 bases short, with 11 bases between. The CDR3 DNA reads TGTGCCAGCGGCCGGGACACCTATGGCTACACCTTC. Translation: CASGRDTYGYTF.

The V gene is TRBV19, the J gene TRBJ1-5; D is ambiguous. Trimming left V 6 bases short and J 0 bases short, with 15 bases between. The CDR3 spans 16 residues. From germline, CDR1 is LNHDA and CDR2 SQIVND (reference sequence). The CDR3 region is CASSQDDSYSNQPQHF. DNA of the CDR3: TGTGCCAGTAGCCAGGATGATTCCTATAGCAATCAGCCCCAGCATTTT.

As concerns this clonotype: A junction boundary mismatches the germline segment, possibly from a read error. The chain combines TRBV6-4 with TRBJ2-3, with a possible D match to TRBD2 (6 bases). This CDR3 has 15 amino acids. Germline loops: CDR1 MRHNA, CDR2 SNTAGT. This CDR3 reads CASSDSTGSTDTQYF. The CDR3 DNA sequence: TGTGCCAGCAGTGACTCGACCGGGAGCACAGATACACAGTATTTT.

The chain combines TRBV18 with TRBJ2-6, with TRBD1 identical over 8 bases. The CDR3 sequence is 21 residues long. Germline V gene sequence: CDR1 KGHSH, CDR2 LQKENI. The V segment lost 2 bases and the J segment 0 bases; nucleotides outside the gene matches: 15. The CDR3 reads CASSPRNIAGTGPSGANVLTF. The CDR3 DNA sequence: TGTGCCAGCTCACCAAGGAACATTGCCGGGACAGGTCCCTCTGGGGCCAACGTCCTGACTTTC.

This clonotype showed up just once. This CDR3 reads CASRINRVNNEQFF. In nucleotides, the CDR3 is TGTGCCAGCAGGATTAACAGGGTCAACAATGAGCAGTTCTTC. The rearrangement joins TRBV7-2 to TRBJ2-1, with D possibly being TRBD1 (6 bases). This CDR3 is built from 14 residues. Between the trimmed V and J ends, which lost 6 bases and 5 bases, there was a span of 14 bases. Germline V gene data show CDR1 as SGHTA and CDR2 as FQGNSA.

The V and J genes are TRBV6-6 and TRBJ2-2, with D possibly TRBD2 on 6 matching bases. The germline V and J ends were trimmed by 6 bases and 2 bases, with 10 bases remaining between them. The germline CDR1 and CDR2 sequences are MNHNY and SVGAGI (reference sequence). The CDR3 consists of 14 residues. The CDR3 is CASRPGTNTGELFF. In nucleotides, the CDR3 is TGTGCCAGCAGACCCGGGACTAACACCGGGGAGCTGTTTTTT.

This clonotype was counted ten times or more. The genes are TRBV6-5 and TRBJ2-1, with 9 positions matching TRBD2. Germline V gene sequence: CDR1 MNHEY, CDR2 SVGAGI. Trimming removed 2 bases from V and 9 bases from J; junction bases left unmatched: 11. The CDR3 extends over 16 amino acids. The CDR3 DNA is TGTGCCAGCAGTTACGGAACCTCTAGCGGGAATGGTGAGCAGTTCTTC. Protein sequence: CASSYGTSSGNGEQFF.

This clonotype was recorded at least ten times. The genes are TRBV4-1 and TRBJ2-3; D assignment may be TRBD1 or TRBD2 (6 bases each). Deletions cut 5 bases from V and 4 bases from J, with 16 bases between. The CDR3 runs to 15 residues. From germline, CDR1 is MGHRA and CDR2 YSYEKL. The CDR3 spells CASSTGGLDPDTQYF. In nucleotides, the CDR3 is TGCGCCAGCAGCACCGGGGGCTTGGATCCAGATACGCAGTATTTT.

In this sample, this clonotype turned up many times. The CDR3 nucleotides read TGTGCCAGTAGTTTCGGGGGCCCATCGGACACTGAAGCTTTCTTT. Residues: CASSFGGPSDTEAFF. This chain joins TRBV19 and TRBJ1-1, with D perhaps matching TRBD1 (6 bases). Deletions cut 5 bases from V and 3 bases from J, with 16 bases between. Germline V gives CDR1 LNHDA, CDR2 SQIVND (reference sequence). The CDR3 runs to 15 residues.

V is TRBV20-1 and J is TRBJ2-3; no clear D gene. V shed 2 bases and J shed 0 bases, with 12 bases lying between them. CDR1 and CDR2 from the germline V gene are DFQATT and SNEGSKA (reference sequence). There are 15 residues in the CDR3. The CDR3 DNA follows: TGCAGTGCTAGACGGGCTAACGGGAGCACAGATACGCAGTATTTT. It translates to CSARRANGSTDTQYF.

The genes are TRBV20-1 and TRBJ2-5; a weak D match, TRBD1 (5 bases). Trimming took 6 bases from V and 2 from J, leaving 13 bases between them. The CDR3 extends over 13 amino acids. Germline V CDR1 and CDR2: DFQATT, SNEGSKA (reference sequence). Here the CDR3 DNA reads TGCAGTGCGAGGAAGACAGCTCAAGAGACCCAGTACTTC. It encodes CSARKTAQETQYF.